This TCR beta chain was obtained from a study of T cells after yellow fever vaccination. Germline CDR1 and CDR2: MNHEY and SVGAGI. Trimming removed 7 bases from V and 5 bases from J, with 11 bases in between. The CDR3 consists of 13 residues. TCRdb re-called the 5' RACE reads with MiXCR, one entry per CDR3 protein. The sample yields roughly 260,000 distinct CDR3 sequences, 13% seen once. The TCR comes from a young man who received the YFV17D yellow fever vaccine. V usage is TRBV6-5 and J usage is TRBJ2-2; D is undetermined. This sample comprised CD4+ T cells sorted from PBMCs, obtained 45 days after the yellow fever booster vaccination. This CDR3 is CASIKDGTGELFF. CDR3 DNA: TGTGCCAGCATTAAGGACGGGACCGGGGAGCTGTTTTTT.